Below are 9 T cell receptor beta chains sequenced from a single sample in a study of CD8+ T cells in alopecia areata. Isolated RNA was reverse transcribed into cDNA used as the sequencing template. Clones were read by immunoSEQ multiplex PCR, and TCRdb kept only the in-frame ones, dropping some. The sample shows almost 250,000 clones, about 68% of them seen only once. Sample: CD4+ T cells sorted from blood, taken at week 0. The receptors were gathered from a human donor with alopecia areata.

The sample holds a few counts of this clone. This chain connects TRBV15 to TRBJ2-5; D possibly corresponds to TRBD1 (6 bases). Germline CDR1 and CDR2: LNHNV and YYDKDF (reference sequence). Trimming cost V 5 bases and J 0 bases, with 10 bases left between them. The CDR3 has 14 residues. For the CDR3, the DNA is TGTGCCACCAGCGGAGGACAGTACCAAGAGACCCAGTACTTC. Translated, it gives CATSGGQYQETQYF.

This clone appeared a few times. J is TRBJ1-2 and V is TRBV9, with D possibly matching TRBD1 (5 bases). The germline V and J ends were trimmed by 4 bases and 4 bases, with 11 bases remaining between them. Germline V gene lookup returns CDR1 SGDLS and CDR2 YYNGEE. The CDR3 is 13 residues long. The CDR3 DNA reads as TGTGCCAGCAGCCCCCAGGGACTCTATGGCTACACCTTC. Translating gives CASSPQGLYGYTF.

The rearrangement joins TRBV5-4 to TRBJ1-1; D call uncertain. There are 15 residues in the CDR3. Germline V CDR1 and CDR2: SGHNT, YYREEE (reference sequence). V was shortened by 1 base and J by 1 base, with 11 bases between the two germline ends. This CDR3 is CASSLPGESNTEAFF. The CDR3 nucleotides read TGTGCCAGCAGCTTGCCCGGGGAATCGAACACTGAAGCTTTCTTT.

This clone was seen only a few times. This chain joins TRBV7-3 and TRBJ2-5, with D perhaps TRBD1 (6 bases). This CDR3 comprises 16 residues. Trimming left V 5 bases short and J 3 bases short, with 19 bases between. Looked up from germline, CDR1 is SGHTA and CDR2 is FQGTGA. The CDR3 spells CASSLGTYPSKETQYF. DNA for the CDR3: TGTGCCAGCAGCCTAGGGACATACCCCAGCAAAGAGACCCAGTACTTC. Supplemented by reference TRBV7-3 and TRBJ2-5, the full variable domain reads GAGVSQTPSNKVTEKGKYVELRCDPISGHTALYWYRQSLGQGPEFLIYFQGTGAADDSGLPNDRFFAVRPEGSVSTLKIQRTERGDSAVYLCASSLGTYPSKETQYFGPGTRLLVL.

This chain uses TRBV4-3 with TRBJ1-2; the D is unclear. The CDR3 runs 14 residues. V lost 0 bases, J lost 4 bases, and 9 bases lay in between. Germline V gives CDR1 LGHNA, CDR2 YSLEER. The CDR3, as DNA: TGCGCCAGCAGCCAAGATACACATTCCTATGGCTACACCTTC. Translation: CASSQDTHSYGYTF.

A few counts support this clone. V usage is TRBV5-1 and J usage is TRBJ2-5, with 7 bases identical to TRBD1. Germline V gene lookup returns CDR1 SGHRS and CDR2 YFSETQ. After removal of 8 bases from V and 5 bases from J, the junction contained 12 bases not matched to a gene. The CDR3 is made up of 14 amino acids. CDR3 region: CASQPGQPDETQYF. CDR3 DNA: TGCGCCAGTCAACCGGGACAGCCGGACGAGACCCAGTACTTC.

The rearrangement uses TRBV27 and TRBJ1-4; D perhaps matches TRBD1 (5 bases). Trimming shortened V by 5 bases and J by 6 bases, and 19 bases separated the two germline ends. The CDR3 is made up of 16 amino acids. Germline assignment: CDR1 MNHEY and CDR2 SMNVEV (reference sequence). The DNA of the CDR3 is TGTGCCAGCAGTCCTATGCGGGGCAGGGCAGATGAAAAACTGTTTTTT. This codes for CASSPMRGRADEKLFF.

This rearrangement joins TRBV6-1 to TRBJ2-7; no clear D. V shed 3 bases and J shed 0 bases, with 6 bases lying between them. Germline-derived CDR1 and CDR2 are MNHNS and SASEGT. There are 13 residues in the CDR3. Written as DNA, the CDR3 is TGTGCCAGCAGTGATCCAAGCTCCTACGAGCAGTACTTC. This encodes CASSDPSSYEQYF.

The J gene is TRBJ2-1, the V gene TRBV7-2; TRBD2 agrees at 9 bases. The CDR3 length is 15 residues. V lost 5 bases and J lost 8; bases outside the gene matches: 10. The germline V gene encodes CDR1 SGHTA and CDR2 FQGNSA. CDR3 in amino acids: CASSPLGLAWYEQFF. The CDR3 coding sequence is TGTGCCAGCAGCCCCCTCGGACTAGCGTGGTATGAGCAGTTCTTC.